These 27 T cell receptor beta chains came from one sample sequenced in a study of T cell clonotyping in hematopoietic cell transplantation. Specified time point: recipient sample about 28 days before transplant, after cytoreduction. The table came from immunoSEQ multiplex PCR; TCRdb's copy has only in-frame clones and leaves some out. The table lists 27,000 or so clones, roughly 70% of them singletons. The specimen was peripheral blood mononuclear cells, collected before stem cell transplant. The receptors shown here come from a man aged 50 to 59 with myelodysplastic syndrome. Some clones in this sample may be carry-over from other donors' samples.

The chain has TRBV28 and TRBJ1-1, with D tentatively TRBD1 (6 bases). V lost 3 bases and J 2 bases, leaving 13 bases between the germline ends. Germline CDR1 reads MDHEN; CDR2 reads SYDVKM. The CDR3 runs 15 residues. CDR3 nucleotide sequence: TGTGCCAGCAGTTTTGCAGGGGCAACCAACACTGAAGCTTTCTTT. Translated: CASSFAGATNTEAFF.

This clone was detected once. The rearrangement uses TRBV7-2 and TRBJ2-2; no firm D call. V was clipped by 4 bases and J by 7 bases, with 10 bases between them. This CDR3 is 13 amino acids long. From germline, CDR1 is SGHTA and CDR2 FQGNSA. The DNA of the CDR3 is TGTGCCAGCAGCTCGACATACCTCGGGGAGCTGTTTTTT. This translates into CASSSTYLGELFF.

The genes are TRBV11-3 and TRBJ2-3; a weak D match, TRBD2 (5 bases). Looked up from germline, CDR1 is SGHNT and CDR2 is YENEEA. The ends were cut back, 3 bases at V and 4 bases at J, with 14 bases in the middle. The CDR3 extends over 15 amino acids. The CDR3 DNA reads as TGTGCCAGCAGCTTGTCGGACGAGAGGGCAGATACGCAGTATTTT. It is translated as CASSLSDERADTQYF. Together with reference TRBV11-3 and TRBJ2-3, the CDR3 gives the full variable domain: EAGVVQSPRYKIIEKKQPVAFWCNPISGHNTLYWYLQNLGQGPELLIRYENEEAVDDSQLPKDRFSAERLKGVDSTLKIQPAELGDSAVYLCASSLSDERADTQYFGPGTRLTVL.

This sequence joins TRBV30 and TRBJ2-7; D gene unclear. Germline V gene lookup returns CDR1 GTSNPN and CDR2 SVGIG (reference sequence). Trimming removed 8 bases from V and 0 bases from J, with 11 bases in between. This CDR3 is built from 12 residues. CDR3 protein: CAVSPNSYEQYF. For the CDR3, the DNA is TGTGCCGTCAGCCCCAACTCCTACGAGCAGTACTTC.

V is TRBV5-6 and J is TRBJ1-2, with D possibly matching TRBD1 (5 bases). V was cut by 1 base and J by 5 bases, with 12 bases left in between. There are 14 residues in the CDR3. Germline V gene sequence: CDR1 SGHDT, CDR2 YYEEEE. CDR3 nucleotide sequence: TGTGCCAGCAGCTTGCTGACAGTGAGATATGGCTACACCTTC. Its protein product is CASSLLTVRYGYTF.

V gene TRBV11-2 combines with J gene TRBJ2-7; 7 bases line up with TRBD1. The length of the CDR3 is 14 residues. V trimming: 5 bases; J trimming: 0 bases; junction bases outside the gene matches: 4. CDR1 is SGHAT, CDR2 FQNNGV, per germline. The CDR3 here is CASSLTGNSYEQYF. The CDR3 DNA follows: TGTGCCAGCAGCCTGACAGGGAACTCCTACGAGCAGTACTTC.

The rearrangement uses TRBV11-2 and TRBJ2-2, with D hard to call. CDR3 size: 12 residues. Germline assignment: CDR1 SGHAT and CDR2 FQNNGV. The V gene lost 1 base and the J gene lost 9 bases, with 6 bases spanning the gap. CDR3 sequence reads: CASSLARRELFF. The CDR3 region has the DNA TGTGCCAGCAGCTTAGCACGGAGGGAGCTGTTTTTT.

This clone was observed a handful of times. J is TRBJ1-2 and V is TRBV7-6; 9 bases are shared with TRBD1. CDR1 is SGHVS, CDR2 FNYEAQ, per germline. CDR3 length: 15 amino acids. Germline trimming cut 5 bases from V and 2 bases from J; bases unmatched to any gene: 6. CDR3 bases: TGTGCCAGCAGCAGTCCCGGGACAGGGAACTATGGCTACACCTTC. Protein product: CASSSPGTGNYGYTF.

The J gene is TRBJ2-5, the V gene TRBV29-1; possible D gene TRBD1, 6 bases. Germline V lookup: CDR1 SQVTM, CDR2 ANQGSEA. CDR3 size: 11 residues. V was clipped by 2 bases and J by 5 bases, with 6 bases between them. In nucleotides, the CDR3 is TGCAGCGTTGAACAGGGGGAGACCCAGTACTTC. It is translated as CSVEQGETQYF.

The genes are TRBV4-3 and TRBJ2-1, with 13 bases lining up with TRBD2. The germline V gene has CDR1 LGHNA and CDR2 YSLEER. The CDR3 is 18 amino acids. V trimming: 4 bases; J trimming: 5 bases; junction bases outside the gene matches: 11. CDR3 region: CASSLGLAGEGTHNEQFF. The CDR3 region has the DNA TGCGCCAGCAGCCTAGGACTAGCGGGAGAGGGGACTCACAATGAGCAGTTCTTC.

The chain recombines TRBV29-1 with TRBJ2-3; tentative D call: TRBD1 (6 bases). Trimming pared 5 bases from V and 5 bases from J, leaving 17 bases between. CDR1 and CDR2 from the germline V gene are SQVTM and ANQGSEA. The CDR3 covers 14 residues. CDR3 loop: CSVSSQGVRDTQYF. In DNA form, the CDR3 reads TGCAGCGTTTCGTCACAGGGAGTAAGAGATACGCAGTATTTT.

The chain employs TRBV20-1 and TRBJ2-7; a possible D gene is TRBD2 (5 bases). CDR3 length: 11 residues. Trimming pared 5 bases from V and 2 bases from J, leaving 7 bases between. CDR1 DFQATT and CDR2 SNEGSKA come from the germline V gene (reference sequence). CDR3 nucleotides: TGCAGTGCTGCGGGTCCCTACGAGCAGTACTTC. This encodes CSAAGPYEQYF.

This clone was counted between two and nine times. The CDR3: CASSLAESGTGGYGYTF. CDR3 coding DNA: TGTGCCAGCAGTTTGGCAGAGTCAGGGACGGGGGGCTATGGCTACACCTTC. The rearrangement links TRBV28 to TRBJ1-2, with a weak D call TRBD1 (5 bases). Germline CDR1 is MDHEN and CDR2 is SYDVKM. Deletions cut 3 bases from V and 4 bases from J, with 21 bases between. This CDR3 spans 17 amino acids.

This clone has more than one count but fewer than ten. J is TRBJ2-1 and V is TRBV5-6; D is uncertain. V lost 3 bases and J 9 bases, leaving 10 bases between the germline ends. The CDR3 is made up of 12 amino acids. Germline CDR1 SGHDT, CDR2 YYEEEE. The chain's CDR3 is CASSWSSGEQFF. The CDR3 bases are TGTGCCAGCAGCTGGAGTTCTGGTGAGCAGTTCTTC. The whole variable domain, remainder taken from reference TRBV5-6 and TRBJ2-1, is DAGVTQSPTHLIKTRGQQVTLRCSPKSGHDTVSWYQQALGQGPQFIFQYYEEEERQRGNFPDRFSGHQFPNYSSELNVNALLLGDSALYLCASSWSSGEQFFGPGTRLTVL.

This rearrangement joins TRBV7-8 to TRBJ2-5; 7 bases match TRBD1. This CDR3 has 13 amino acids. In germline, CDR1 is SGHVS, CDR2 FQNEAQ. After removal of 5 bases from V and 5 bases from J, the junction contained 5 bases not matched to a gene. The CDR3 DNA is TGTGCCAGCAGCCGACAGGGCCAGGAGACCCAGTACTTC. It translates to CASSRQGQETQYF.

This clone was seen only once. The rearrangement uses TRBV30 and TRBJ2-7; D is possibly TRBD2 (5 bases). From germline, CDR1 is GTSNPN and CDR2 SVGIG (reference sequence). V gave up 1 base and J gave up 7 bases, with 11 bases separating them. This CDR3 is 12 amino acids long. CDR3 DNA: TGTGCCTGGAGTGGTCGGGATAGGGAGCAGTACTTC. Its translation: CAWSGRDREQYF.

As concerns this clone: The CDR3 ends on some other residue instead of the conserved phenylalanine or tryptophan, so this is likely a read error. The rearrangement links TRBV10-3 to TRBJ1-5; 8 bases match TRBD1. V lost 2 bases, J lost 5 bases, and 2 bases stayed unmatched. This CDR3 is 14 amino acids long. Germline V gives CDR1 ENHRY, CDR2 SYGVKD. The CDR3 protein is CAISELQGDQPQHC. The CDR3 coding sequence is TGTGCCATCAGTGAGCTACAGGGGGATCAGCCCCAGCATTGT.

This clone appeared a few times. The rearrangement joins TRBV2 to TRBJ1-1; unclear D gene. Germline V gives CDR1 SNHLY, CDR2 FYNNEI. This CDR3 has 13 residues. Trimming shortened V by 8 bases and J by 5 bases, and 15 bases separated the two germline ends. In DNA, the CDR3 is TGTGCCAGCGTCCGGGGTATGGGGACTGAAGCTTTCTTT. Translation: CASVRGMGTEAFF. Together with reference TRBV2 and TRBJ1-1, the CDR3 gives the full variable domain: EPEVTQTPSHQVTQMGQEVILRCVPISNHLYFYWYRQILGQKVEFLVSFYNNEISEKSEIFDDQFSVERPDGSNFTLKIRSTKLEDSAMYFCASVRGMGTEAFFGQGTRLTVV.

The V gene is TRBV6-5, the J gene TRBJ2-2, with D tentatively TRBD1 (6 bases). With 8 bases removed from V and 2 bases from J, the gap between germline ends came to 15 bases. The CDR3 runs 15 residues. CDR1 and CDR2 from the germline V gene are MNHEY and SVGAGI. CDR3 sequence: CASGGGTLNTGELFF. For the CDR3, the DNA is TGTGCCAGCGGGGGTGGGACACTAAACACCGGGGAGCTGTTTTTT.

CDR3 nucleotide sequence: TGTGCCAGCAGTGAGCCTAGCGGGAGAGGGGCCGGGGAGCTGTTTTTT. Encoded protein: CASSEPSGRGAGELFF. The chain is built from TRBV25-1 and TRBJ2-2; 10 positions match TRBD2. The V gene's germline CDR1 is MGHDK and CDR2 SYGVNS. The CDR3 is 16 amino acids. The junction had 7 bases not matched to a gene; V was cut back by 3 bases and J by 6 bases.

The chain is built from TRBV6-5 and TRBJ2-1, with 11 positions matching TRBD1. CDR3 size: 14 residues. Germline V lookup: CDR1 MNHEY, CDR2 SVGAGI. V lost 5 bases and J lost 6; bases outside the gene matches: 3. The CDR3 region has the DNA TGTGCCAGCAGTCCCGGGACAGGGGGCAATGAGCAGTTCTTC. Translation gives CASSPGTGGNEQFF.

This sequence joins TRBV28 and TRBJ2-3; no clear D gene. Germline V gives CDR1 MDHEN, CDR2 SYDVKM. Trimming shortened V by 3 bases and J by 4 bases, and 2 bases separated the two germline ends. The CDR3 has 11 amino acids. CDR3 in amino acids: CASSFSDTQYF. CDR3 DNA sequence: TGTGCCAGCAGTTTTTCAGATACGCAGTATTTT.

J is TRBJ1-1 and V is TRBV11-3; TRBD1 might be the D (6 bases). With 3 bases removed from V and 10 bases from J, the gap between germline ends came to 12 bases. Per the germline V gene, CDR1 is SGHNT and CDR2 is YENEEA. This CDR3 region has 12 residues. Here the CDR3 reads CASSLRGRGAFF. The CDR3 nucleotides are TGTGCCAGCAGCTTGCGGGGGCGAGGAGCTTTCTTT.

This chain joins TRBV9 and TRBJ2-3; TRBD2 might be the D (5 bases). The germline V and J ends were trimmed by 6 bases and 1 base, with 15 bases remaining between them. The germline V gene encodes CDR1 SGDLS and CDR2 YYNGEE. The CDR3 runs 15 residues. This CDR3 reads CASTLGLSGTDTQYF. The DNA of the CDR3 is TGTGCCAGCACCCTAGGGCTTAGCGGCACAGATACGCAGTATTTT. The whole variable domain, filled in from reference TRBV9 and TRBJ2-3, reads DSGVTQTPKHLITATGQRVTLRCSPRSGDLSVYWYQQSLDQGLQFLIQYYNGEERAKGNILERFSAQQFPDLHSELNLSSLELGDSALYFCASTLGLSGTDTQYFGPGTRLTVL.

In its sample, this clone ranks as medium-sized (0.01 to 0.1%). V usage is TRBV6-5 and J usage is TRBJ1-5, with TRBD1 matching 7 bases. The CDR3 extends over 14 amino acids. Trimming removed 5 bases from V and 5 bases from J; junction bases left unmatched: 6. Germline V gene lookup returns CDR1 MNHEY and CDR2 SVGAGI. CDR3 sequence: CASSQDRSYQPQHF. The CDR3 DNA reads as TGTGCCAGCAGTCAGGACAGGTCGTATCAGCCCCAGCATTTT.

This clone was found a few times. This chain connects TRBV5-4 to TRBJ2-7; a possible D gene is TRBD1 (5 bases). V lost 4 bases and J lost 4, with 6 bases in between. The germline gives CDR1 SGHNT, CDR2 YYREEE (reference sequence). The CDR3 has 11 residues. CDR3 coding DNA: TGTGCCAGCAGCAGGGGTTACGAGCAGTACTTC. Its protein product is CASSRGYEQYF.

This chain uses TRBV19 with TRBJ1-1, with 8 bases identical to TRBD1. After removal of 3 bases from V and 5 bases from J, the junction contained 8 bases not matched to a gene. Germline CDR1 is LNHDA and CDR2 is SQIVND (reference sequence). The CDR3 totals 15 residues. CDR3 region: CASSILDRVGTEAFF. The CDR3 DNA reads as TGTGCCAGTAGTATCCTGGACAGGGTAGGGACTGAAGCTTTCTTT.